This T cell receptor beta chain is from a study of shared clonotypes between healthy human individuals. TCRdb keeps only in-frame clones here, not all; method: immunoSEQ multiplex PCR. The top ten hold roughly 1.8% of the sample, which has 600,000 to 800,000 clones, roughly 72% seen once. Deletions cut 1 base from V and 6 bases from J, with 10 bases between. This CDR3 is built from 14 residues. CDR1 and CDR2 from the germline V gene are SNHLY and FYNNEI. The sequencing sample was made of memory CD4+ T cells sorted from blood. The subset is: CD45RA-negative fraction. The V gene is TRBV2, the J gene TRBJ1-5, with a possible D match to TRBD1 (6 bases). The TCR was taken from a woman aged 25 to 39 in good health. DNA for the CDR3: TGTGCCAGCAGTGAAGTACAGGGTGGTCAGCCCCAGCATTTT. Translating it yields CASSEVQGGQPQHF.